This T cell receptor (beta chain) is drawn from a study of PD-1 blockade in mismatch repair-deficient tumors. In the study overall: Patients had about a dozen mismatch repair-deficient cancer types and were previously treated and progressing.

As to this clone: Its target is unknown.

Study-wide results and limits: Tumor-resident clones, often undetectable pretreatment in blood, expanded then contracted after pembrolizumab.

The assay was immunoSEQ multiplex PCR, and TCRdb's table has in-frame clones only and misses some. The table records 20,000 to 25,000 clones, 84% of them present only once. Mismatch repair deficiency was confirmed in all patients, by PCR or immunohistochemistry. The TCR-sequenced patients were a few responders to pembrolizumab. The sample was peripheral blood, taken 2 weeks after starting pembrolizumab. This receptor was taken from an adult with mismatch repair-deficient cancer.

CDR3 DNA sequence: TGCGCCAGCAGCCCCGACACCTCTGGAAACACCATATATTTT. Translating gives CASSPDTSGNTIYF. The chain links TRBV5-1 to TRBJ1-3, with D unclear. Germline V gene lookup returns CDR1 SGHRS and CDR2 YFSETQ. The CDR3 covers 14 residues. The ends were cut back, 4 bases at V and 0 bases at J, with 8 bases in the middle.